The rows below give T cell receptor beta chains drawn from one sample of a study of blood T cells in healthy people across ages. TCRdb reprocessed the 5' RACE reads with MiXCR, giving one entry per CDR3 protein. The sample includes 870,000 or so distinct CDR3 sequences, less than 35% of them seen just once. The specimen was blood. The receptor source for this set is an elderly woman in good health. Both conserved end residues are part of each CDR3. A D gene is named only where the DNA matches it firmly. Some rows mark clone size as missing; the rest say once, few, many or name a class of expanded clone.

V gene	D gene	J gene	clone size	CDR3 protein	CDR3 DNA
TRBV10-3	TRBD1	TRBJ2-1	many	CAISDKGAPENEQFF	TGTGCCATCAGTGACAAGGGGGCGCCTGAAAATGAGCAGTTCTTC
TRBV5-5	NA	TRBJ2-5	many	CASSFRVIGETQYF	TGTGCCAGCAGCTTTCGGGTTATTGGAGAGACCCAGTACTTC
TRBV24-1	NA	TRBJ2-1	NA	CATANFYNEQFF	TGTGCCACCGCCAATTTTTACAATGAGCAGTTCTTC
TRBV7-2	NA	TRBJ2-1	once	CASSWGAGEQFF	TGTGCCAGCTCTTGGGGGGCCGGTGAGCAATTCTTC
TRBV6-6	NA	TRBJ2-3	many	CASSYSTAIRDTQYF	TGTGCCAGCAGTTACTCGACAGCAATCAGGGATACGCAGTATTTT
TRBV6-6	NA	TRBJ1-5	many	CASSPPEQPQHF	TGTGCCAGCAGCCCCCCGGAGCAGCCCCAGCATTTT
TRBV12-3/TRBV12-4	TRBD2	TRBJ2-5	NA	CASRIPGLAGGPADEQYF	TGTGCCAGCAGGATTCCGGGACTAGCGGGGGGGCCTGCGGATGAGCAGTACTTC
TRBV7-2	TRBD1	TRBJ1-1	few	CASSAQGASRTEAFF	TGTGCCAGCAGCGCGCAGGGGGCGAGTCGGACTGAAGCTTTCTTT
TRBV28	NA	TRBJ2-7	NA	CASNWFGTKGNEQYF	TGTGCCAGCAACTGGTTTGGGACGAAGGGTAACGAGCAGTACTTC
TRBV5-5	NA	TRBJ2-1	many	CASSFTGNNDNEQFF	TGTGCCAGCAGCTTCACTGGGAACAACGACAATGAGCAGTTCTTC
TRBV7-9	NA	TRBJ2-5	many	CASSLGTKQETQYF	TGTGCCAGCAGCTTAGGGACTAAACAAGAGACCCAGTACTTC
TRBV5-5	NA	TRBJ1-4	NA	CASIDGGNEKLFF	TGTGCCAGCATCGACGGCGGCAATGAAAAACTGTTTTTT
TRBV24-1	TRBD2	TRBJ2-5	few	CATSGAGAVEGTQYF	TGTGCCACCAGTGGAGCGGGGGCAGTAGAGGGGACCCAGTACTTC
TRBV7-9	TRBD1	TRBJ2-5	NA	CASSTSQGAFYEQYF	TGTGCCAGCAGCACTAGCCAGGGGGCTTTTTATGAGCAGTACTTC
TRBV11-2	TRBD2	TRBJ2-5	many	CASSSPGTSGGGETQYF	TGTGCCAGCAGCTCGCCCGGGACTAGCGGGGGAGGGGAGACCCAGTACTTC
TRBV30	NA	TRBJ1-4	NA	CAWTTGSNEKLFF	TGTGCCTGGACGACAGGATCTAATGAAAAACTGTTTTTT
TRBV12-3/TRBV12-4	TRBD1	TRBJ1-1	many	CASSSNRGSTEAFF	TGTGCCAGCAGCTCAAACAGGGGTAGCACTGAAGCTTTCTTT
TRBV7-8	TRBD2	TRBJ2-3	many	CASSPSRMLAGGRDTQYF	TGTGCCAGCAGCCCAAGCCGAATGCTAGCGGGGGGGCGAGATACGCAGTATTTT
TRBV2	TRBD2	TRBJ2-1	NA	CASCIAGGDEQFF	TGTGCCAGCTGTATAGCGGGAGGGGATGAGCAGTTCTTC
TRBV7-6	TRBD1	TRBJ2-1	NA	CASSPRRRQGAGEQFF	TGTGCCAGCAGCCCCCGGAGGCGACAGGGGGCCGGTGAGCAGTTCTTC
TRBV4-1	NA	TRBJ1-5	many	CASSLRRNQPQHF	TGCGCCAGCAGCCTGAGGAGAAATCAGCCCCAGCATTTT
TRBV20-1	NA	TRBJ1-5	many	CSAARINQPQHF	TGCAGTGCGGCAAGGATCAATCAGCCCCAGCATTTT
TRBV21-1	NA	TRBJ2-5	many	CASSKDVGQETQYF	TGTGCCAGCAGCAAAGATGTAGGACAAGAGACCCAGTACTTC
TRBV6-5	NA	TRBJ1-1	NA	CASSYREQNTEAFF	TGTGCCAGCAGTTATCGGGAGCAGAACACTGAAGCTTTCTTT
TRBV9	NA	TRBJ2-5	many	CASSVESRGTYQETQYF	TGTGCCAGCAGCGTAGAATCGCGGGGAACGTACCAAGAGACCCAGTACTTC